The rows below give T cell receptor beta chains drawn from one sample of a study of beta chain features in type 1 diabetes. The method was immunoSEQ multiplex PCR; TCRdb's version includes in-frame clones alone and lacks a portion of them. The sample includes hundreds of thousands of clones, around 68% of them seen just once. The sequenced sample consisted of naive CD4+ T cells from blood. All receptors derive from a man aged 25 to 40 in good health. The CDR3 runs from the conserved cysteine through the conserved F or W.

v_gene: TRBV30; CDR3aa: CAWSPSANTIYF
v_gene: TRBV6-4; CDR3aa: CASSEGTGELFF
v_gene: TRBV2; CDR3aa: CASTSEDTQYF
v_gene: TRBV30; CDR3aa: CAWRGGPRYEQYF
v_gene: TRBV10-3; CDR3aa: CAISDRENTEAFF
v_gene: TRBV29-1; CDR3aa: CSVIRQGPRLYNEQFF
v_gene: TRBV29-1; CDR3aa: CSVDPNTEAFF
v_gene: TRBV2; CDR3aa: CASSGYNEQFF
v_gene: TRBV6-6; CDR3aa: CASRQLSTDTQYF
v_gene: TRBV10-3; CDR3aa: CAISWSGGRAYEQYF
v_gene: TRBV5-1; CDR3aa: CASRPDSTSTDTQYF
v_gene: TRBV9; CDR3aa: CASSVVPSGRSEQYF
v_gene: TRBV6-5; CDR3aa: CASSGGQGVGDTF
v_gene: TRBV2; CDR3aa: CASSEAEMNRASTDTQYF
v_gene: TRBV6-5; CDR3aa: CASSRKGNTGYTF
v_gene: TRBV7-2; CDR3aa: CASSLWGKNTGELFF
v_gene: TRBV5-6; CDR3aa: CASSLQQEIQYF
v_gene: TRBV30; CDR3aa: CAWSVKTDTQYF
v_gene: TRBV29-1; CDR3aa: CSVARTPYNEQFF